This T cell receptor (beta chain) was identified in a study of T cells in Graves' hyperthyroidism and ophthalmopathy. Germline V gene lookup returns CDR1 SGHRS and CDR2 YFSETQ. Trimming removed 0 bases from V and 4 bases from J, with 8 bases in between. The CDR3 loop spans 14 amino acids. Patients between 18 and 65 years old had hyperthyroidism, newly diagnosed and lasting under 2 months. It was uncontrolled infection, other autoimmune disease, pregnancy or lactation that excluded patients. In making diagnoses, clinical symptoms, serum thyroxine and TRAb, thyroid ultrasound and orbital computed tomography were all used. From approximately 9.5 ml of fresh peripheral blood, PBMCs were isolated. Amplified TCR beta CDR3 regions came from RNA transcripts. The HTBI set primed first-round TCR CDR3 RT-PCR. TCRdb used MiXCR to reprocess the multiplex PCR reads, holding one entry per CDR3 protein. The sample carries some 510,000 distinct CDR3 sequences, around 20% recorded once.

This chain joins TRBV5-1 and TRBJ1-5; D uncertain. The sequencing input was blood. The receptor was derived from a man aged 18 to 30 with Graves' hyperthyroidism. This chain's CDR3 is CASSLDGLNQPQHF. The CDR3 nucleotides read TGCGCCAGCAGCTTGGACGGGTTAAATCAGCCCCAGCATTTT.